This T cell receptor (beta chain) was sequenced for a study of Graves' ophthalmopathy and Graves' hyperthyroidism. Study-level points and caveats: A roughly 81% specificity and 87.88% sensitivity were achieved by a 13-signature model that separated ophthalmopathy from stable hyperthyroidism.

V trimming: 8 bases; J trimming: 6 bases; junction bases outside the gene matches: 10. This CDR3 has 14 residues. Regarding this clonotype: Antigen unknown.

Amplification of the TCR beta CDR3 regions used RNA transcripts (as template). First-round RT-PCR relied on HTBI primers, and a second-round multiplex PCR came next. TCRdb independently ran MiXCR on the multiplex PCR reads; one entry per CDR3 protein. The sample lists around 1.1 million distinct CDR3 sequences, about two fifths occurring once. This clonotype was obtained from an adult man with Graves' hyperthyroidism. This rearrangement joins TRBV12-3 or TRBV12-4 to TRBJ1-2; 9 bases align to TRBD1. Sequencing was done on a sample of peripheral blood or thyroid tissue (not recorded which). The CDR3 loop reads CASGRTGAANGYTF. For the CDR3, the DNA is TGTGCCAGCGGAAGGACAGGGGCTGCAAATGGCTACACCTTC.